Listed below are T cell receptor beta chains from one sample, sequenced in a study of blood T cell repertoires in COVID-19. Produced via immunoSEQ multiplex PCR; TCRdb's table is partial and in-frame only. The table shows about 360,000 clones, with more than 70% occurring only once. Sample: peripheral blood. These receptors all come from a man under 40 with active or convalescent COVID-19. Both conserved end residues are part of each CDR3.

j_call v_call cdr3_aa
TRBJ1-3 TRBV3-1/TRBV3-2 CASSQEGSLSGNTIYF
TRBJ2-5 TRBV27 CASSLAGDHQETQYF
TRBJ1-6 TRBV27 CASRTGFYSYNSPLHF
TRBJ1-5 TRBV19 CASLLNPGGSQPQHF
TRBJ1-6 TRBV28 CASSLPRTGGSPLHF
TRBJ1-1 TRBV28 CASSIFGPTAYLAFF
TRBJ1-4 TRBV7-9 CASSFAGALEKLFF
TRBJ1-2 TRBV29-1 CSVSTGRNYGYTF
TRBJ1-2 TRBV27 CASSLSREGARGYTF
TRBJ2-5 TRBV7-2 CASSQLESSETQYF
TRBJ2-6 TRBV9 CASSPRGSSSGANVLTF
TRBJ2-7 TRBV5-1 CASSLGDRVYEQYF
TRBJ2-4 TRBV12-3/TRBV12-4 CASTLADKNIQYF
TRBJ2-6 TRBV29-1 CSVAVGSGANVLTF
TRBJ2-3 TRBV19 CASSLRRSGGGDTQYF
TRBJ2-3 TRBV12-5 CASGRDSHTDTQYF
TRBJ1-5 TRBV19 CASSITGYNQPQHF
TRBJ1-6 TRBV18 CASSDRGYSPLHF
TRBJ1-2 TRBV19 CASRDRGWVYGYTF
TRBJ2-7 TRBV14 CASSQSYFYQYF
TRBJ2-5 TRBV18 CASSPSGTGGGRETQYF
TRBJ2-5 TRBV9 CASSPEGAPETQYF